This section outlines one T cell receptor beta chain sequence together with its context. The target antigen is unknown. The read ends 3 residues before the CDR3 terminus; that terminus is restored from the germline J gene. Only in-frame clones appear in the TCRdb table, and some are missing; sequencing was by immunoSEQ multiplex PCR. This table holds 40,000 or so clones. HPV was found by MY09/MY11 PCR and dot-blot genotyping. This sample stems from a study of T cells in women clearing cervical HPV infection. Study results and limitations: Effector/memory and HPV-specific T cells were not isolated, and association timing is unknown. Richness differences could reflect unmeasured T-cell content per sample.

This CDR3 has 14 residues. V lost 7 bases and J 6 bases, leaving 16 bases between the germline ends. Germline V gene lookup returns CDR1 LNHDA and CDR2 SQIVND (reference sequence). V and J are TRBV19 and TRBJ1-5; possible D gene TRBD1, 6 bases. The sample taken for sequencing was blood buffy coat. The TCR originated in a woman aged 18 to 75 with a cervical HPV16 infection that either progressed to CIN3+ or cleared (not recorded which). The DNA read from the CDR3 is TGTGCCAGTAACCCTGGGGGGGCTGGTCAGCCC. Its protein is CASNPGGAGQP. The full CDR3 is CASNPGGAGQPQHF.